Following are 17 T cell receptor beta chains from one sample sequenced in a study of shared clonotypes between healthy human individuals. Only in-frame clones appear in the TCRdb table, and some are missing; sequencing was by immunoSEQ multiplex PCR. Of approximately 980,000 clones in the sample, approximately 76% were seen once. Sequencing used memory CD4+ T cells sorted from blood. Subset meaning: CD45RA-negative fraction. The receptors come from a man aged 18 to 29 in good health.

The sample holds a few counts of this clone. J is TRBJ2-3 and V is TRBV19, with 9 bases lining up with TRBD2. Unmatched junction bases numbered 0, after V lost 2 bases and J lost 3 bases. The germline CDR1 and CDR2 sequences are LNHDA and SQIVND (reference sequence). The CDR3 is 14 residues long. CDR3 nucleotide sequence: TGTGCCAGTAGTATAAGCGGGGGGACAGATACGCAGTATTTT. Translation gives CASSISGGTDTQYF.

The gene calls are TRBV10-3 and TRBJ2-2; TRBD2 matches at 9 bases. CDR3 size: 16 residues. Per germline, CDR1 ENHRY and CDR2 SYGVKD. J was trimmed by 5 bases and V by 0 bases; bases with no gene match: 4. The CDR3 protein is CAISESASGTTGELFF. The CDR3, as DNA: TGTGCCATCAGTGAGTCCGCTAGCGGGACAACCGGGGAGCTGTTTTTT.

The chain joins TRBV28 to TRBJ1-2; TRBD1 agrees at 7 bases. V lost 5 bases to trimming and J lost 3 bases; unmatched junction nucleotides: 0. CDR1 and CDR2 (germline): MDHEN, SYDVKM. The CDR3 is 12 amino acids. Here the CDR3 DNA reads TGTGCCAGCAGTAGGGGGCACTATGGCTACACCTTC. The encoded protein is CASSRGHYGYTF.

This rearrangement joins TRBV11-2 to TRBJ1-6; D gene uncertain. This CDR3 region has 14 residues. Trimming left V 3 bases short and J 4 bases short, with 7 bases between. Germline loops: CDR1 SGHAT, CDR2 FQNNGV. The CDR3 sequence: CASSFNSYNSPLHF. DNA of the CDR3: TGTGCCAGCAGCTTTAATAGTTATAATTCACCCCTCCACTTT. Drawing the rest from reference TRBV11-2 and TRBJ1-6, the complete variable domain is EAGVAQSPRYKIIEKRQSVAFWCNPISGHATLYWYQQILGQGPKLLIQFQNNGVVDDSQLPKDRFSAERLKGVDSTLKIQPAKLEDSAVYLCASSFNSYNSPLHFGNGTRLTVT.

This clone was seen only a few times. The chain recombines TRBV30 with TRBJ1-1; D unclear. This CDR3 has 10 amino acids. Looked up from germline, CDR1 is GTSNPN and CDR2 is SVGIG (reference sequence). V dropped 1 base and J dropped 7 bases, with 4 bases sitting between them. The CDR3 region has the DNA TGTGCCTGGAGTGGAATTGAAGCTTTCTTT. Its translation is CAWSGIEAFF.

Comments on this clone: This CDR3 is also generated by other DNA sequences in the sample. J is TRBJ2-7 and V is TRBV7-2, with 7 bases identical to TRBD1. Germline V gene lookup returns CDR1 SGHTA and CDR2 FQGNSA. CDR3 length: 14 residues. Trimming took 2 bases from V and 1 from J; bases not matched to a gene: 2. The CDR3 spells CASSLTGASYEQYF. In DNA form, the CDR3 reads TGTGCCAGCAGCTTAACAGGGGCATCCTACGAGCAGTACTTC.

The chain employs TRBV6-1 and TRBJ1-4; D is unclear. V lost 5 bases and J lost 4, with 2 bases in between. Looked up from germline, CDR1 is MNHNS and CDR2 is SASEGT. CDR3 length: 11 residues. The CDR3 region has the DNA TGTGCCAGCAGTCATAATGAAAAACTGTTTTTT. The encoded protein is CASSHNEKLFF.

This clone has a count of ten or more. CDR3 DNA: TGTGCCAGTAGTTGGCGGGCAGCCCAGGATACGCAGTATTTT. Translating it yields CASSWRAAQDTQYF. The chain joins TRBV19 to TRBJ2-3; TRBD2 is a possible D gene (5 bases). Per the germline V gene, CDR1 is LNHDA and CDR2 is SQIVND (reference sequence). The CDR3 loop spans 14 amino acids. Trimming shortened V by 5 bases and J by 6 bases, and 15 bases separated the two germline ends.

The rearrangement joins TRBV10-2 to TRBJ1-3; D may be TRBD1 (6 bases). Trimming left V 0 bases short and J 0 bases short, with 12 bases between. CDR3 length: 17 amino acids. The V gene's germline CDR1 is WSHSY and CDR2 SAAADI. The CDR3 here is CASSESGGGGSGNTIYF. In DNA, the CDR3 is TGCGCCAGCAGTGAGTCGGGAGGAGGGGGCTCTGGAAACACCATATATTTT.

CDR3 nucleotide sequence: TGTGCCAGCAGCTTCGTAGGTGGAGCCTACAATGAGCAGTTCTTC. It is translated as CASSFVGGAYNEQFF. This sequence joins TRBV5-4 and TRBJ2-1; the D is unclear. This CDR3 is built from 15 residues. CDR1 SGHNT and CDR2 YYREEE come from the germline V gene (reference sequence). V lost 2 bases and J 2 bases, leaving 11 bases between the germline ends.

The chain links TRBV18 to TRBJ2-7; a weak D match, TRBD1 (5 bases). The V gene lost 5 bases and the J gene lost 5 bases, with 10 bases spanning the gap. CDR3 length: 12 amino acids. In germline, CDR1 is KGHSH, CDR2 LQKENI. DNA for the CDR3: TGTGCCAGCTCATCAAAAGGGGACGAGCAGTACTTC. Its translation is CASSSKGDEQYF.

The chain couples TRBV19 to TRBJ1-6; D is unresolved. The CDR3 has 16 amino acids. Deletions cut 4 bases from V and 0 bases from J, with 10 bases between. The V gene's germline CDR1 is LNHDA and CDR2 SQIVND (reference sequence). CDR3: CASSTSDGSYNSPLHF. Written as DNA, the CDR3 is TGTGCCAGTAGTACCTCGGACGGCTCCTATAATTCACCCCTCCACTTT.

This clone occurred once. The rearrangement joins TRBV4-2 to TRBJ2-5, with D possibly matching TRBD2 (6 bases). Trimming took 3 bases from V and 1 from J, leaving 9 bases between them. Germline V gene sequence: CDR1 LGHNA, CDR2 YNFKEQ. There are 14 residues in the CDR3. CDR3 bases: TGTGCCAGCAGCCACCGGGACTCCCAAGAGACCCAGTACTTC. This translates into CASSHRDSQETQYF.

This clone was counted a single time. The chain recombines TRBV4-2 with TRBJ2-6, with D perhaps matching TRBD1 (7 bases). The CDR3 has 19 amino acids. Trimming cost V 0 bases and J 1 base, with 16 bases left between them. The germline V gene encodes CDR1 LGHNA and CDR2 YNFKEQ. The DNA of the CDR3 is TGTGCCAGCAGCCAAGATTACGGAGGGGGCCGGTCTGGGGCCAACGTCCTGACTTTC. Translation gives CASSQDYGGGRSGANVLTF.

This clone was seen many times. Additional DNA sequences in this sample encode the identical CDR3. V usage is TRBV18 and J usage is TRBJ1-5; D uncertain. The CDR3 sequence is 12 residues long. CDR1 is KGHSH and CDR2 is LQKENI in the germline V gene. Trimming took off 3 bases at V and 0 bases at J, with 0 bases between the two ends. The DNA for the CDR3 is TGTGCCAGCTCACCTAGCAATCAGCCCCAGCATTTT. Its protein is CASSPSNQPQHF.

This chain uses TRBV21-1 with TRBJ1-2. TRBV21-1 is listed as a pseudogene. The CDR3 length is 15 residues. The CDR3 loop is CASSKAGVSNYGYTF. The CDR3 DNA reads TGTGCCAGCAGCAAAGCTGGGGTTTCTAACTATGGCTACACCTTC.

This sequence joins TRBV10-3 and TRBJ1-2; 8 bases align to TRBD1. Per the germline V gene, CDR1 is ENHRY and CDR2 is SYGVKD. The trim removed 10 bases at V and 6 bases at J, leaving 10 bases unmatched. CDR3 size: 13 residues. Here the CDR3 reads CATKPGQADGYTF. As DNA, the CDR3 is TGTGCCACCAAACCGGGACAGGCCGATGGCTACACCTTC.